This TCR beta chain was documented in a study of human T cells and chemical hapten exposure. TCRdb reanalysed the RACE reads using MiXCR and keeps one entry per CDR3 protein. The profile shows roughly 62,000 distinct CDR3 sequences, 12% of them singletons. General study results and limits: Every donor had alopecia, and their immune response may therefore differ from healthy people's.

In this sample, this clonotype turned up many times. The antigen is unknown. This CDR3 contains 15 residues. Trimming removed 5 bases from V and 3 bases from J, with 17 bases in between. CDR1 and CDR2 (germline): MNHEY, SMNVEV (reference sequence). Noted time point: patch test 3, about 24 weeks after DPC sensitization. Regarding treatment: therapeutic diphenylcyclopropenone sensitization with weekly scalp DPC. At every patch-test visit, blood was drawn before the patch test was applied. The V gene is TRBV27, the J gene TRBJ2-7; tentative D call: TRBD2 (6 bases). The sequence came from a man aged 25-40 years with alopecia areata. Some clones in this sample may be carry-over from other donors' samples. The input for sequencing was whole blood, taken in connection with sensitization to the hapten diphenylcyclopropenone (DPC). The CDR3 nucleotides are TGTGCCAGCAGTAGAACCGGGACTGACGGCTACGAGCAGTACTTC. It encodes CASSRTGTDGYEQYF.